A single sample gave rise to the 24 T cell receptor beta chains below, sequenced in a study of blood T cell repertoires in COVID-19. TCRdb's copy holds only in-frame clones and misses some; the assay was immunoSEQ multiplex PCR. The sample holds some 180,000 clones, more than 80% seen once. Sequenced sample: peripheral blood. These receptors were collected from a woman aged 55-69 years with acute or convalescent COVID-19.

The gene calls are TRBV4-2 and TRBJ2-3, with D hard to call. V lost 0 bases to trimming and J lost 4 bases, with 8 bases between them. This CDR3 comprises 14 residues. CDR1 is LGHNA, CDR2 YNFKEQ, per germline. The CDR3 coding sequence is TGTGCCAGCAGCCAAGATAGATTGTCAGATACGCAGTATTTT. Protein: CASSQDRLSDTQYF.

The rearrangement joins TRBV28 to TRBJ1-5; TRBD1 aligns across 9 bases. J gave up 6 bases and V 6 bases, and 9 bases lay outside the gene matches. The CDR3 consists of 15 residues. CDR1 is MDHEN and CDR2 is SYDVKM in the germline V gene. DNA for the CDR3: TGTGCCAGCAGGAGGACAGGGGTAGGCGGTCAGCCCCAGCATTTT. Protein product: CASRRTGVGGQPQHF.

The rearrangement joins TRBV5-1 to TRBJ2-1, with a possible D match to TRBD2 (6 bases). Germline loops: CDR1 SGHRS, CDR2 YFSETQ. This CDR3 contains 16 residues. V gave up 4 bases and J gave up 4 bases, with 18 bases separating them. The CDR3 sequence is CASSITGTSMYNEQFF. CDR3 nucleotide sequence: TGCGCCAGCAGCATTACGGGGACTTCGATGTACAATGAGCAGTTCTTC.

This chain links TRBV3-1 (or the pseudogene TRBV3-2) with TRBJ2-1; D is undetermined. Germline V gene lookup returns CDR1 LGHDT and CDR2 YNNKEL (reference sequence). CDR3 length: 11 residues. V was clipped by 4 bases and J by 8 bases, with 6 bases between them. The CDR3 reads CASSRQDEQFF. CDR3 DNA: TGTGCCAGCAGCCGCCAGGATGAGCAGTTCTTC.

This chain connects TRBV9 to TRBJ1-5, with D perhaps matching TRBD1 (5 bases). CDR3 length: 17 amino acids. The V and J ends lost 0 bases and 4 bases respectively, with 17 bases between them. CDR1 and CDR2 (germline): SGDLS, YYNGEE. Here the CDR3 DNA reads TGTGCCAGCAGCGTAGACCCTACAGCAGGGAAAAATCAGCCCCAGCATTTT. It encodes CASSVDPTAGKNQPQHF.

The chain joins TRBV6-5 to TRBJ2-1; TRBD2 matches at 8 bases. Trimming at V came to 4 bases and at J to 7 bases, leaving 12 bases not matched to a gene. The CDR3 length is 16 residues. Germline V lookup: CDR1 MNHEY, CDR2 SVGAGI. The CDR3 loop reads CASSSQSLAGRNEQFF. In nucleotides, the CDR3 is TGTGCCAGCAGTTCCCAAAGTTTAGCGGGGCGGAATGAGCAGTTCTTC.

V and J are TRBV7-9 and TRBJ1-1; D possibly corresponds to TRBD1 (6 bases). Between the trimmed V and J ends, which lost 5 bases and 0 bases, there was a span of 13 bases. The germline CDR1 and CDR2 sequences are SEHNR and FQNEAQ (reference sequence). The CDR3 has 15 residues. CDR3 bases: TGTGCCAGCAGCGCCCGACAGGTGATGAACACTGAAGCTTTCTTT. Amino acid sequence: CASSARQVMNTEAFF.

CDR3 DNA sequence: TGTGCCAGCAGTCCCCCCGGAGACTACAATGAGCAGTTCTTC. Translating gives CASSPPGDYNEQFF. The chain recombines TRBV28 with TRBJ2-1; D unresolved. Trimming cost V 5 bases and J 3 bases, with 11 bases left between them. The CDR3 runs 14 residues. Germline CDR1 reads MDHEN; CDR2 reads SYDVKM.

The V and J genes are TRBV7-3 and TRBJ2-3; D might be TRBD2 (6 bases). This CDR3 comprises 14 residues. V was shortened by 2 bases and J by 2 bases, with 8 bases between the two germline ends. CDR1 and CDR2 (germline): SGHTA, FQGTGA. CDR3 in amino acids: CASSLAGYTDTQYF. In DNA form, the CDR3 reads TGTGCCAGCAGCTTAGCGGGATACACAGATACGCAGTATTTT.

The gene calls are TRBV19 and TRBJ2-3; the D is unclear. Looked up from germline, CDR1 is LNHDA and CDR2 is SQIVND (reference sequence). The V and J ends lost 1 base and 1 base respectively, with 6 bases between them. This CDR3 spans 14 amino acids. As DNA, the CDR3 is TGTGCCAGTAGTATAGTTCAGGGCACAGATACGCAGTATTTT. Protein: CASSIVQGTDTQYF.

The J gene is TRBJ1-1, the V gene TRBV7-9; 10 bases line up with TRBD1. The CDR3 contains 17 residues. The junction had 12 bases not matched to a gene; V was cut back by 3 bases and J by 5 bases. The germline V gene encodes CDR1 SEHNR and CDR2 FQNEAQ (reference sequence). The CDR3 DNA reads TGTGCCAGCAGCTTCGGCGGGACAGGGGAAAGTAGAACTGAAGCTTTCTTT. Encoded protein: CASSFGGTGESRTEAFF.

The chain couples TRBV10-1 to TRBJ2-3, with a possible D match to TRBD2 (6 bases). Trimming took off 3 bases at V and 5 bases at J, with 12 bases between the two ends. CDR3 length: 14 amino acids. The germline V gene has CDR1 WNHNN and CDR2 SYGVQD (reference sequence). The CDR3: CASSDMRAGDTQYF. The CDR3 DNA sequence: TGCGCCAGCAGTGACATGCGAGCGGGAGATACGCAGTATTTT.

This chain connects TRBV7-8 to TRBJ2-1; 13 nucleotides match TRBD2. This CDR3 spans 15 amino acids. V dropped 4 bases and J dropped 4; count of bases not matched to a gene: 1. The V gene's germline CDR1 is SGHVS and CDR2 FQNEAQ. CDR3 DNA: TGTGCCAGCAGCTCGGGACTAGCGGGGTACAATGAGCAGTTCTTC. It codes for CASSSGLAGYNEQFF.

The chain uses TRBV7-2 and TRBJ2-7; possibly TRBD2 for D (6 bases). The V end was cut by 2 bases, the J end by 6 bases, with 11 bases between. This CDR3 spans 13 amino acids. Germline lookup yields CDR1 SGHTA and CDR2 FQGNSA. The CDR3 nucleotides read TGTGCCAGCAGCTTATATGGAGGGAGCGAGCAGTACGTC. Translating it yields CASSLYGGSEQYV.

J is TRBJ2-1 and V is TRBV5-1, with TRBD2 identical over 10 bases. Germline trimming cut 2 bases from V and 10 bases from J; bases unmatched to any gene: 6. This CDR3 has 14 residues. CDR1 is SGHRS and CDR2 is YFSETQ in the germline V gene. This CDR3 reads CASSLAGGPSEQFF. The CDR3 DNA sequence: TGCGCCAGCAGCTTAGCGGGAGGGCCGAGCGAGCAGTTCTTC.

J is TRBJ1-1 and V is TRBV19; possibly TRBD1 for D (6 bases). The CDR3 has 15 amino acids. With 5 bases removed from V and 1 base from J, the gap between germline ends came to 14 bases. CDR1 LNHDA and CDR2 SQIVND come from the germline V gene (reference sequence). Here the CDR3 reads CASSPQGQPNTEAFF. In DNA form, the CDR3 reads TGTGCCAGTAGTCCACAGGGCCAACCGAACACTGAAGCTTTCTTT.

The rearrangement links TRBV6-2 or TRBV6-3 to TRBJ2-1; D uncertain. The germline V gene encodes CDR1 MNHEY and CDR2 SVGEGT. V gave up 4 bases and J gave up 0 bases, with 10 bases separating them. This CDR3 contains 15 residues. CDR3 in amino acids: CASSFPPSSYNEQFF. As DNA, the CDR3 is TGTGCCAGCAGTTTCCCGCCGAGCTCCTACAATGAGCAGTTCTTC.

This chain connects TRBV19 to TRBJ1-2; TRBD1 matches 8 bases. CDR1 is LNHDA, CDR2 SQIVND, per germline (reference sequence). The CDR3 totals 15 residues. Trimming took 7 bases from V and 4 from J; bases not matched to a gene: 11. CDR3 coding DNA: TGTGCCAGTACCCCGACAGGGGAAGGGAGCTATGGCTACACCTTC. Amino acid sequence: CASTPTGEGSYGYTF.

The V gene is TRBV18, the J gene TRBJ1-5, with a tentative D call TRBD1 (5 bases). Trimming cost V 4 bases and J 6 bases, with 16 bases left between them. Germline V gene lookup returns CDR1 KGHSH and CDR2 LQKENI. The CDR3 is made up of 15 amino acids. CDR3 DNA sequence: TGTGCCAGCTCACGTGACAGAGAATATGGTCAGCCCCAGCATTTT. Its protein product is CASSRDREYGQPQHF.

V and J are TRBV14 and TRBJ2-5; TRBD1 matches 7 bases. The CDR3 consists of 14 residues. Germline CDR1 is SGHDN and CDR2 is FVKESK. V shed 2 bases and J 6 bases; nucleotides not matched to a gene: 6. The CDR3 nucleotides read TGTGCCAGCAGCCAATCCAGGGGGAGACAGACCCAGTACTTC. Its translation is CASSQSRGRQTQYF.

This clone occurred once. The chain is built from TRBV27 and TRBJ1-2, with unresolved D. The V and J ends lost 6 bases and 4 bases respectively, with 15 bases between them. This CDR3 is 14 amino acids long. CDR1 is MNHEY, CDR2 SMNVEV, per germline (reference sequence). The CDR3 here is CASRSAAARYGYTF. In DNA, the CDR3 is TGTGCCAGCAGATCCGCTGCGGCGCGCTATGGCTACACCTTC.

This chain connects TRBV5-1 to TRBJ2-3; D perhaps matches TRBD2 (6 bases). V shed 0 bases and J shed 1 base, with 21 bases lying between them. The germline V gene has CDR1 SGHRS and CDR2 YFSETQ. The CDR3 runs to 19 residues. DNA of the CDR3: TGCGCCAGCAGCTTGGGGATTGGGGACTTCCTCAGTGGCACAGATACGCAGTATTTT. Protein: CASSLGIGDFLSGTDTQYF.

The rearrangement uses TRBV27 and TRBJ1-6, with D unclear. V was shortened by 6 bases and J by 4 bases, with 10 bases between the two germline ends. The germline CDR1 and CDR2 sequences are MNHEY and SMNVEV (reference sequence). This CDR3 spans 14 amino acids. The CDR3 here is CASRERLYNSPLHF. CDR3 DNA: TGTGCCAGCAGAGAGCGCCTTTATAATTCACCCCTCCACTTT.

The rearrangement joins TRBV18 to TRBJ2-6, with 7 bases fitting TRBD1. Germline CDR1 reads KGHSH; CDR2 reads LQKENI. The ends lost 1 base at V and 3 bases at J; junction bases unmatched: 3. The CDR3 covers 16 residues. The CDR3 DNA reads as TGTGCCAGCTCACCACAAGGGGGCGGTGGGGCCAACGTCCTGACTTTC. As protein: CASSPQGGGGANVLTF. The full variable domain, in which reference TRBV18 and TRBJ2-6 provide the parts outside the CDR3, is NAGVMQNPRHLVRRRGQEARLRCSPMKGHSHVYWYRQLPEEGLKFMVYLQKENIIDESGMPKERFSAEFPKEGPSILRIQQVVRGDSAAYFCASSPQGGGGANVLTFGAGSRLTVL.